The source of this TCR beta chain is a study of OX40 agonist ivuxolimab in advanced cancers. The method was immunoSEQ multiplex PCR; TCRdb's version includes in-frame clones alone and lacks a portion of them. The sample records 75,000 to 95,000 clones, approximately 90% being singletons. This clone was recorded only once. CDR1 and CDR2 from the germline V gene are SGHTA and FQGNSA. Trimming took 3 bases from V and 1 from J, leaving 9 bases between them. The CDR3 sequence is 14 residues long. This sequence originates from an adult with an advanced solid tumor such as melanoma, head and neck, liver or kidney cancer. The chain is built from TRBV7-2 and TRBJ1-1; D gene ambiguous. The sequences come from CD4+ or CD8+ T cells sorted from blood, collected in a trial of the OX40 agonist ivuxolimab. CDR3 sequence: CASSFSPGNTEAFF. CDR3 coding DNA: TGTGCCAGCAGCTTTTCCCCGGGGAACACTGAAGCTTTCTTT. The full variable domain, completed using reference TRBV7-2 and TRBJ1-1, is GAGVSQSPSNKVTEKGKDVELRCDPISGHTALYWYRQSLGQGLEFLIYFQGNSAPDKSGLPSDRFSAERTGGSVSTLTIQRTQQEDSAVYLCASSFSPGNTEAFFGQGTRLTVV.